These 17 T cell receptor beta chains originate from one sample sequenced in a study of regulatory T cells in long-lasting Graves disease. Time point reported: newly diagnosed GD, antithyroid drugs for less than 3 months. Following extraction of RNA from PBMCs, that RNA was used to make the TCR library. Building the TCR beta libraries relied on iRepertoire HTBI primers, and CDR3 regions underwent Arm-PCR. A single record per CDR3 protein comes from TCRdb applying MiXCR to the multiplex PCR reads. The profile shows 350,000 to 450,000 distinct CDR3 sequences, 16% of them singletons. These records were also assigned to another study, of T cells in Graves' hyperthyroidism and ophthalmopathy.

Sequences were derived from peripheral blood mononuclear cells (PBMCs), sampled at new diagnosis, from a patient treated with antithyroid drugs. Receptors originate from a man aged 35 to 55 with Graves disease.

The genes are TRBV6-4 and TRBJ1-2; D is uncertain. The CDR3 contains 11 residues. Germline-derived CDR1 and CDR2 are MRHNA and SNTAGT. V was shortened by 1 base and J by 8 bases, with 5 bases between the two germline ends. The CDR3 region has the DNA TGTGCCAGCAGTGACTGGAAAGGCTACACCTTC. As protein: CASSDWKGYTF.

This clonotype was observed many times. The chain has TRBV27 and TRBJ2-2; no reliable D call. This CDR3 spans 16 amino acids. The germline gives CDR1 MNHEY, CDR2 SMNVEV (reference sequence). The V end lost 8 bases, the J end lost 0 bases, and 16 bases lay between the germline ends. The chain's CDR3 is CASRRLATSNTGELFF. The CDR3 DNA reads TGTGCCAGCCGACGACTGGCAACCTCGAACACCGGGGAGCTGTTTTTT.

This sequence joins TRBV24-1 and TRBJ2-4, with D perhaps TRBD2 (7 bases). Trimming pared 3 bases from V and 12 bases from J, leaving 17 bases between. Germline assignment: CDR1 KGHDR and CDR2 SFDVKD. The CDR3 totals 14 residues. In nucleotides, the CDR3 is TGTGCCACCAGTGATGAGGGGGGGGGCGACACTCAGTACTTC. Amino acids: CATSDEGGGDTQYF.

This clonotype was picked up a small number of times. V gene TRBV29-1 combines with J gene TRBJ1-1; TRBD1 is a possible D gene (5 bases). Trimming cost V 4 bases and J 5 bases, with 8 bases left between them. Germline assignment: CDR1 SQVTM and CDR2 ANQGSEA. There are 11 residues in the CDR3. The CDR3 loop is CSVGGSTEAFF. CDR3 in DNA: TGCAGCGTTGGGGGGAGTACTGAAGCTTTCTTT.

As concerns this clonotype: This may arise from a read error, as a much more abundant clone is one base away. V gene TRBV11-3 combines with J gene TRBJ2-1; no firm D call. This CDR3 spans 14 amino acids. Germline loops: CDR1 SGHNT, CDR2 YENEEA. Trimming cost V 1 base and J 10 bases, with 14 bases left between them. The CDR3 nucleotides are TGTGCCAGCAGCTTAGTAGGGATCGACGACGAGCAGTTCTTC. Translated, it gives CASSLVGIDDEQFF.

This sequence joins TRBV9 and TRBJ2-1, with D perhaps TRBD2 (6 bases). CDR3 length equals 15 residues. The V gene lost 4 bases and the J gene lost 4 bases, with 15 bases spanning the gap. The germline gives CDR1 SGDLS, CDR2 YYNGEE. The CDR3 DNA reads as TGTGCCAGCAGCCCCGGGAGCGGTGGGTACAATGAGCAGTTCTTC. It encodes CASSPGSGGYNEQFF. The full variable domain, rest sourced from reference TRBV9 and TRBJ2-1, is DSGVTQTPKHLITATGQRVTLRCSPRSGDLSVYWYQQSLDQGLQFLIQYYNGEERAKGNILERFSAQQFPDLHSELNLSSLELGDSALYFCASSPGSGGYNEQFFGPGTRLTVL.

This chain joins TRBV7-9 and TRBJ2-1; D is unresolved. Trimming removed 1 base at V and 6 bases at J, with 16 bases between. CDR1 is SEHNR and CDR2 is FQNEAQ in the germline V gene (reference sequence). The CDR3 length is 16 residues. The CDR3: CASSLVLSPRSNEQFF. Here the CDR3 DNA reads TGTGCCAGCAGCTTAGTTTTGTCACCCCGGAGCAATGAGCAGTTCTTC.

V is TRBV24-1 and J is TRBJ2-5, with 7 bases fitting TRBD2. This CDR3 spans 17 amino acids. Trimming took 3 bases from V and 2 from J; bases not matched to a gene: 11. The V gene's germline CDR1 is KGHDR and CDR2 SFDVKD. CDR3 sequence (DNA): TGTGCCACCAGTGATAGTACGGACGGGAGGTTTCAAGAGACCCAGTACTTC. Its translation: CATSDSTDGRFQETQYF.

This clonotype appeared a few times. Written as DNA, the CDR3 is TGCAGCGTTGCCCTACTCGCTAGCGGGGCCTCGTACGAGCAGTACTTC. As protein: CSVALLASGASYEQYF. The chain uses TRBV29-1 and TRBJ2-7, with 9 bases aligning to TRBD2. This CDR3 is 16 amino acids long. The germline V gene has CDR1 SQVTM and CDR2 ANQGSEA. With V trimmed by 4 bases and J by 4 bases, 14 bases remained unmatched.

This clonotype was counted at least ten times. The chain employs TRBV12-3 or TRBV12-4 and TRBJ1-3, with D uncertain. V was pared by 3 bases and J by 2 bases, with 5 bases between. The CDR3 covers 13 residues. CDR3 DNA: TGTGCCAGCAGTTTGACGACTGGAAACACCATATATTTT. Amino acids: CASSLTTGNTIYF.

This clonotype was counted many times. The chain uses TRBV12-3 or TRBV12-4 and TRBJ2-5; 7 nucleotides line up with TRBD1. With V trimmed by 5 bases and J by 1 base, 4 bases remained unmatched. The CDR3 loop spans 14 amino acids. The CDR3 nucleotides read TGTGCCAGCAGTCGGGGACAGTTCCAAGAGACCCAGTACTTC. Translated, it gives CASSRGQFQETQYF.

V gene TRBV29-1 combines with J gene TRBJ2-5; 13 bases map to TRBD2. Germline assignment: CDR1 SQVTM and CDR2 ANQGSEA. The CDR3 has 16 amino acids. The ends lost 4 bases at V and 4 bases at J; junction bases unmatched: 9. The CDR3 sequence: CSVARLAGGGAETQYF. As DNA, the CDR3 is TGCAGCGTTGCGCGACTAGCGGGGGGCGGGGCAGAGACCCAGTACTTC.

This clonotype was counted many times. This chain links TRBV24-1 with TRBJ2-7; maybe TRBD1 (6 bases). CDR3 length: 12 residues. Per the germline V gene, CDR1 is KGHDR and CDR2 is SFDVKD. The V and J ends lost 9 bases and 6 bases respectively, with 14 bases between them. The CDR3 protein is CATGGAGSEQYF. DNA for the CDR3: TGTGCCACCGGGGGCGCGGGCAGCGAGCAGTACTTC.

Ten or more counts support this clonotype. The chain has TRBV20-1 and TRBJ1-2, with D tentatively TRBD1 (5 bases). Germline loops: CDR1 DFQATT, CDR2 SNEGSKA (reference sequence). Deletions cut 6 bases from V and 4 bases from J, with 21 bases between. This CDR3 has 15 amino acids. This chain's CDR3 is CSAVPRDASGYGYTF. DNA of the CDR3: TGCAGTGCCGTACCCCGGGACGCCTCGGGCTATGGCTACACCTTC.

There are many counts of this clonotype. The chain combines TRBV27 with TRBJ2-5; D is uncertain. V was cut by 5 bases and J by 0 bases, with 13 bases left in between. The CDR3 is 15 amino acids. Per the germline V gene, CDR1 is MNHEY and CDR2 is SMNVEV (reference sequence). CDR3: CASSPSWQNQETQYF. The CDR3 bases are TGTGCCAGCAGTCCAAGCTGGCAGAACCAAGAGACCCAGTACTTC.

This clonotype has at least ten counts. This chain connects TRBV30 to TRBJ2-1; no clear D gene. The germline CDR1 and CDR2 sequences are GTSNPN and SVGIG (reference sequence). The V end was cut by 3 bases, the J end by 10 bases, with 10 bases between. The CDR3 is 11 residues long. The CDR3 DNA reads TGTGCCTGGAGAGCTTTCGGAGAGCAGTTCTTC. Amino acids: CAWRAFGEQFF.

This clonotype was recorded only once. This may arise from a read error, as a much more abundant clone is one base away. The V and J genes are TRBV5-1 and TRBJ2-1, with D perhaps assigned TRBD1 or TRBD2 (5 bases each). The CDR3 length is 15 residues. Per the germline V gene, CDR1 is SGHRS and CDR2 is YFSETQ. CDR3 sequence reads: CASSHPRKGTNEQFF. In DNA, the CDR3 is TGTGCCAGCAGCCACCCAAGAAAGGGGACCAATGAGCAGTTCTTC.